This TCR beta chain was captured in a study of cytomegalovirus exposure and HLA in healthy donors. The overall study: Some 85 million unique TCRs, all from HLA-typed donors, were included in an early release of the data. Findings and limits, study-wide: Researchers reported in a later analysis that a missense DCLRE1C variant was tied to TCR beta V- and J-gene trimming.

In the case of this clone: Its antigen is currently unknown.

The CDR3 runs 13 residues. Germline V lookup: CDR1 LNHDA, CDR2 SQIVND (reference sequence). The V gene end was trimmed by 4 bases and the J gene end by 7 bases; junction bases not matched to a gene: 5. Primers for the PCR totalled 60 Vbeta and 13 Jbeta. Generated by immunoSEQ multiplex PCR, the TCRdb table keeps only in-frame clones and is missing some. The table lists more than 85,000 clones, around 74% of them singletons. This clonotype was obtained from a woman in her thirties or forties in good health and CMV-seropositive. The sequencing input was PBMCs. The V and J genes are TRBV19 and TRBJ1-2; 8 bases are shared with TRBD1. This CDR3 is CASSTRDRGGYTF. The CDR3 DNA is TGTGCCAGTAGTACGAGAGACAGGGGTGGCTACACCTTC.